Below are 28 T cell receptor beta chains sequenced from a single sample in a study of cytomegalovirus exposure and HLA in healthy donors. A multiplex PCR was run with 60 Vbeta primers and 13 Jbeta primers. Assay used: immunoSEQ multiplex PCR; TCRdb lists only in-frame clones, some missing. The table lists some 200,000 clones, 76% of them singletons, with 0.63% in the top ten. The sequenced sample consisted of PBMCs. The receptor source for this set is a man aged 18-30 years in good health and CMV-seronegative.

This clone is a singleton in its sample. The chain links TRBV5-4 to TRBJ2-7, with TRBD1 matching over 10 bases. The CDR3 covers 14 residues. In germline, CDR1 is SGHNT, CDR2 YYREEE (reference sequence). The trim removed 2 bases at V and 4 bases at J, leaving 3 bases unmatched. The CDR3 sequence is CASSFGQGVYEQYF. Here the CDR3 DNA reads TGTGCCAGCAGCTTTGGACAGGGGGTTTACGAGCAGTACTTC.

In the case of this clone: Other nucleotide sequences from this sample produce the same CDR3. The chain employs TRBV4-1 and TRBJ2-5; 8 nucleotides align to TRBD1. CDR3 size: 14 residues. V dropped 3 bases and J dropped 5; count of bases not matched to a gene: 5. Germline V gene lookup returns CDR1 MGHRA and CDR2 YSYEKL. The CDR3 DNA reads TGCGCCAGCAGCCAGGACAGGGTTCGGGAGACCCAGTACTTC. Amino acid sequence: CASSQDRVRETQYF.

The table lists this clone with a few counts. The chain is built from TRBV9 and TRBJ2-1; 8 bases align to TRBD2. The J segment lost 0 bases and the V segment lost 0 bases, leaving 5 bases of the junction unmatched. The CDR3 runs to 17 residues. CDR1 is SGDLS, CDR2 YYNGEE, per germline. As DNA, the CDR3 is TGTGCCAGCAGCGTAGGAAGCGGGAGCCCCTCCTACAATGAGCAGTTCTTC. This sequence encodes CASSVGSGSPSYNEQFF.

This clone appeared once. This chain links TRBV19 with TRBJ1-2, with TRBD1 matching 11 bases. CDR3 length: 14 amino acids. CDR1 and CDR2 from the germline V gene are LNHDA and SQIVND (reference sequence). The ends lost 3 bases at V and 8 bases at J; junction bases unmatched: 5. The DNA for the CDR3 is TGTGCCAGTAGTATGGACAGGGGGCGTAGAGGCTACACCTTC. The encoded protein is CASSMDRGRRGYTF.

V usage is TRBV6-5 and J usage is TRBJ2-7; TRBD1 aligns across 7 bases. The CDR3 is made up of 13 amino acids. The V and J ends lost 2 bases and 5 bases, in that order; junction bases with no gene match: 3. The germline V gene encodes CDR1 MNHEY and CDR2 SVGAGI. In DNA form, the CDR3 reads TGTGCCAGCAGTTACCCGGGGACAGACGAGCAGTACTTC. Translation: CASSYPGTDEQYF.

This sequence joins TRBV19 and TRBJ1-1, with a possible D match to TRBD1 (5 bases). V lost 10 bases, J lost 4 bases, and 13 bases lay in between. The CDR3 has 12 amino acids. Germline V gives CDR1 LNHDA, CDR2 SQIVND (reference sequence). The CDR3 sequence: CATAAGGTEAFF. The CDR3 DNA reads as TGTGCCACAGCCGCCGGGGGCACTGAAGCTTTCTTT.

The chain uses TRBV27 and TRBJ2-7, with D maybe TRBD1 (6 bases). Germline V lookup: CDR1 MNHEY, CDR2 SMNVEV (reference sequence). The V end was cut by 5 bases, the J end by 1 base, with 18 bases between. The CDR3 consists of 16 residues. The CDR3 loop reads CASSPLGAGESYEQYF. The CDR3 nucleotides read TGTGCCAGCAGTCCCCTGGGGGCAGGGGAATCCTACGAGCAGTACTTC.

The chain couples TRBV19 to TRBJ2-1; 8 positions agree with TRBD2. This CDR3 has 15 residues. Per the germline V gene, CDR1 is LNHDA and CDR2 is SQIVND (reference sequence). The V segment lost 6 bases and the J segment 8 bases; nucleotides outside the gene matches: 12. CDR3 residues: CASSLGPGRVHEQFF. The CDR3 nucleotides are TGTGCCAGTAGCCTAGGCCCCGGGAGGGTCCATGAGCAGTTCTTC. Combining the CDR3 with reference TRBV19 and TRBJ2-1 gives the whole variable domain DGGITQSPKYLFRKEGQNVTLSCEQNLNHDAMYWYRQDPGQGLRLIYYSQIVNDFQKGDIAEGYSVSREKKESFPLTVTSAQKNPTAFYLCASSLGPGRVHEQFFGPGTRLTVL.

This chain uses TRBV7-6 with TRBJ2-1, with D tentatively TRBD2 (6 bases). Between the trimmed V and J ends, which lost 5 bases and 0 bases, there was a span of 17 bases. The germline gives CDR1 SGHVS, CDR2 FNYEAQ. This CDR3 region has 17 residues. In DNA, the CDR3 is TGTGCCAGCAGCCTAGGCCCTGGGCGGGGCTCCTACAATGAGCAGTTCTTC. As protein: CASSLGPGRGSYNEQFF.

DNA for the CDR3: TGTGCCAGCAGCCAAGAAACCCTTAGGCAAGCGGGACACACCGGGGAGCTGTTTTTT. It encodes CASSQETLRQAGHTGELFF. The V call is TRBV4-2, the J call TRBJ2-2; 7 bases are shared with TRBD2. The V segment lost 0 bases and the J segment 3 bases; nucleotides outside the gene matches: 13. The CDR3 has 19 residues. The V gene's germline CDR1 is LGHNA and CDR2 YNFKEQ.

This clone was observed a few times. V gene TRBV5-1 combines with J gene TRBJ1-4, with 8 positions matching TRBD1. CDR1 SGHRS and CDR2 YFSETQ come from the germline V gene. V shed 4 bases, J shed 6 bases, and the junction held 14 bases outside the gene matches. This CDR3 is built from 17 residues. The chain's CDR3 is CASSTEYDRGVYEKLFF. CDR3 DNA: TGCGCCAGCAGCACCGAATATGACAGGGGCGTGTATGAAAAACTGTTTTTT.

The genes are TRBV2 and TRBJ2-1; 8 nucleotides match TRBD2. CDR1 SNHLY and CDR2 FYNNEI come from the germline V gene. The J segment lost 2 bases and the V segment lost 4 bases, leaving 7 bases of the junction unmatched. CDR3 length: 16 residues. The chain's CDR3 is CASSGLLAGAYNEQFF. In DNA form, the CDR3 reads TGTGCCAGCAGTGGCCTCCTAGCGGGTGCCTACAATGAGCAGTTCTTC. The variable domain in full, with the rest retrieved from reference TRBV2 and TRBJ2-1, is EPEVTQTPSHQVTQMGQEVILRCVPISNHLYFYWYRQILGQKVEFLVSFYNNEISEKSEIFDDQFSVERPDGSNFTLKIRSTKLEDSAMYFCASSGLLAGAYNEQFFGPGTRLTVL.

The chain carries TRBV28 and TRBJ1-1; perhaps TRBD1 as D (5 bases). V gave up 4 bases and J gave up 10 bases, with 16 bases separating them. The germline V gene has CDR1 MDHEN and CDR2 SYDVKM. The CDR3 is 13 amino acids. The CDR3 nucleotides read TGTGCCAGCAGTTCCTCGGGGGTGCGTGGAGCTTTCTTT. It specifies CASSSSGVRGAFF. The full variable domain, in which reference TRBV28 and TRBJ1-1 provide the parts outside the CDR3, is DVKVTQSSRYLVKRTGEKVFLECVQDMDHENMFWYRQDPGLGLRLIYFSYDVKMKEKGDIPEGYSVSREKKERFSLILESASTNQTSMYLCASSSSGVRGAFFGQGTRLTVV.

V gene TRBV6-5 combines with J gene TRBJ1-1, with a possible D match to TRBD1 (5 bases). V was pared by 3 bases and J by 11 bases, with 10 bases between. The CDR3 sequence is 11 residues long. Germline CDR1 is MNHEY and CDR2 is SVGAGI. The CDR3 DNA follows: TGTGCCAGCAGTTATTGGGGGGGGGCTTTCTTT. As protein: CASSYWGGAFF.

V is TRBV12-5 and J is TRBJ1-1; possibly TRBD1 for D (6 bases). Looked up from germline, CDR1 is LGHNT and CDR2 is FRNRAP. The CDR3 is 12 amino acids. Trimming pared 7 bases from V and 11 bases from J, leaving 17 bases between. CDR3 loop: CASALKGQRAFF. CDR3 DNA sequence: TGTGCTAGTGCCCTCAAAGGACAGAGGGCTTTCTTT.

V gene TRBV4-1 combines with J gene TRBJ1-2; no definite D call. The CDR3 extends over 13 amino acids. In germline, CDR1 is MGHRA, CDR2 YSYEKL. The V gene lost 0 bases and the J gene lost 7 bases, with 9 bases spanning the gap. The CDR3 protein is CASSQDPGSGYTF. For the CDR3, the DNA is TGCGCCAGCAGCCAAGACCCGGGTTCTGGCTACACCTTC.

The chain combines TRBV6-1 with TRBJ2-1; 7 positions match TRBD1. The CDR3 consists of 13 residues. J was trimmed by 6 bases and V by 5 bases; bases with no gene match: 4. Germline assignment: CDR1 MNHNS and CDR2 SASEGT. This chain's CDR3 is CASSTRTGNEQFF. The CDR3 region has the DNA TGTGCCAGCAGTACACGGACAGGCAATGAGCAGTTCTTC.

J is TRBJ1-5 and V is TRBV5-5, with TRBD1 matching over 9 bases. This CDR3 has 18 amino acids. CDR1 SGHKS and CDR2 YYEKEE come from the germline V gene (reference sequence). The J segment lost 1 base and the V segment lost 4 bases, leaving 12 bases of the junction unmatched. In DNA form, the CDR3 reads TGTGCCAGCAGCCCGGTCCCGGGACAGGGTCAAAGCAATCAGCCCCAGCATTTT. Residues: CASSPVPGQGQSNQPQHF.

V and J are TRBV4-2 and TRBJ1-2, with D maybe TRBD1 (5 bases). Germline V gene lookup returns CDR1 LGHNA and CDR2 YNFKEQ. V dropped 1 base and J dropped 8 bases, with 17 bases sitting between them. The CDR3 length is 15 residues. This CDR3 is CASSQAQQVPGGYTF. Here the CDR3 DNA reads TGTGCCAGCAGCCAAGCCCAACAGGTCCCTGGGGGCTACACCTTC.

The V gene is TRBV28, the J gene TRBJ1-1; D unclear. CDR3 length: 14 amino acids. The germline V gene has CDR1 MDHEN and CDR2 SYDVKM. V shed 3 bases and J shed 1 base, with 9 bases lying between them. This chain's CDR3 is CASSLTSRNTEAFF. For the CDR3, the DNA is TGTGCCAGCAGTTTGACATCCCGGAACACTGAAGCTTTCTTT.

V is TRBV28 and J is TRBJ2-3; maybe TRBD1 (5 bases). This CDR3 has 14 residues. Per germline, CDR1 MDHEN and CDR2 SYDVKM. V lost 8 bases, J lost 6 bases, and 18 bases lay in between. The CDR3 DNA reads as TGTGCCAGCGGTCTGGGGCAGGTGGTCGATACGCAGTATTTT. Translation gives CASGLGQVVDTQYF.

The chain links TRBV10-3 to TRBJ1-2, with 8 bases lining up with TRBD1. This CDR3 comprises 14 residues. Trimming at V came to 3 bases and at J to 4 bases, leaving 4 bases not matched to a gene. Germline CDR1 is ENHRY and CDR2 is SYGVKD. The CDR3 coding sequence is TGTGCCATCAGTGATCTCGGACAGGGCTATGGCTACACCTTC. It yields the protein CAISDLGQGYGYTF.

This chain connects TRBV28 to TRBJ2-7, with TRBD1 identical over 11 bases. The CDR3 spans 16 residues. Per germline, CDR1 MDHEN and CDR2 SYDVKM. V lost 5 bases and J lost 7; bases outside the gene matches: 13. The CDR3 nucleotides read TGTGCCAGCAGTCCTCATGACGGGACAGGGGGTAGGGAGCAGTACTTC. It is translated as CASSPHDGTGGREQYF.

The CDR3, as DNA: TGCGCCAGCAGCTCGGGGGTACTCACAGATACGCAGTATTTT. It yields the protein CASSSGVLTDTQYF. The chain carries TRBV5-1 and TRBJ2-3; D may be TRBD2 (6 bases). CDR3 length: 14 residues. Trimming removed 3 bases from V and 2 bases from J, with 10 bases in between. Looked up from germline, CDR1 is SGHRS and CDR2 is YFSETQ.

A word on this clone: One junction end disagrees with the germline gene, perhaps due to a read error. The chain combines TRBV10-1 with TRBJ2-2; D remains unclear. Germline loops: CDR1 WNHNN, CDR2 SYGVQD (reference sequence). This CDR3 has 14 amino acids. The CDR3 DNA sequence: TGCGCCAGCAGTGAGTCCGCGAAGACCGGGGAGCTGTTTTTT. The encoded protein is CASSESAKTGELFF.

The chain employs TRBV5-6 and TRBJ2-7, with TRBD1 matching over 7 bases. The J segment lost 2 bases and the V segment lost 3 bases, leaving 2 bases of the junction unmatched. Germline CDR1 SGHDT, CDR2 YYEEEE. CDR3 size: 13 residues. The CDR3 DNA reads TGTGCCAGCAGCTGGGACAGAGCCTACGAGCAGTACTTC. It codes for CASSWDRAYEQYF. Supplemented by reference TRBV5-6 and TRBJ2-7, the full variable domain reads DAGVTQSPTHLIKTRGQQVTLRCSPKSGHDTVSWYQQALGQGPQFIFQYYEEEERQRGNFPDRFSGHQFPNYSSELNVNALLLGDSALYLCASSWDRAYEQYFGPGTRLTVT.

The V call is TRBV28, the J call TRBJ2-1; no reliable D call. Germline V gene data show CDR1 as MDHEN and CDR2 as SYDVKM. The V end lost 10 bases, the J end lost 0 bases, and 7 bases lay between the germline ends. The CDR3 is 12 residues long. The DNA for the CDR3 is TGTGCCACCCTTAGCTCCTACAATGAGCAGTTCTTC. Its translation is CATLSSYNEQFF.

The chain links TRBV5-1 to TRBJ2-5, with a weak D call TRBD2 (6 bases). The CDR3 covers 15 residues. V was clipped by 0 bases and J by 4 bases, with 13 bases between them. CDR1 and CDR2 from the germline V gene are SGHRS and YFSETQ. DNA of the CDR3: TGCGCCAGCAGCTTGGCCGGAGGGGTGGGAGAGACCCAGTACTTC. Protein sequence: CASSLAGGVGETQYF.